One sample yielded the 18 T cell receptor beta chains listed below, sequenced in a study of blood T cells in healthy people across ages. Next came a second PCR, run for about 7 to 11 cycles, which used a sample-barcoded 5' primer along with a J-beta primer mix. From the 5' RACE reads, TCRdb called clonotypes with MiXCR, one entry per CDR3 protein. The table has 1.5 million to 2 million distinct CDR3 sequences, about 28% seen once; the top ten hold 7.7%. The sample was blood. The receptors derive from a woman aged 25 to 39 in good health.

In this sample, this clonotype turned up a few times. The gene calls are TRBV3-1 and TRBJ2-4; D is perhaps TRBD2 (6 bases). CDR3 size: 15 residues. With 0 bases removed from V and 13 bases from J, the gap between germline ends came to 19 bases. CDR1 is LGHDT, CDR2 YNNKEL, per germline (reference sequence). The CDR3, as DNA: TGTGCCAGCAGCCAAGATCCGGCTAGCGTGGATGAGCAGTACTTC. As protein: CASSQDPASVDEQYF.

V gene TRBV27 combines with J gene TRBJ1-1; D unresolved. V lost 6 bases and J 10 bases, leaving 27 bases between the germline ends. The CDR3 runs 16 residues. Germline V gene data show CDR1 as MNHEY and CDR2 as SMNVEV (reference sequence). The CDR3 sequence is CASRTLRSGPTLAAFF. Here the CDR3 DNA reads TGTGCCAGCAGAACCCTCCGGTCGGGCCCTACACTGGCAGCTTTCTTT.

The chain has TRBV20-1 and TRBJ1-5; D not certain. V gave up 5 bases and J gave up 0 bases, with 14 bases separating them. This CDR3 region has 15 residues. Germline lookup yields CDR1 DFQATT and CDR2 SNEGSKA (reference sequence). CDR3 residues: CSASLGGNSNQPQHF. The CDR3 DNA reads TGCAGTGCTTCGCTGGGAGGGAATAGCAATCAGCCCCAGCATTTT.

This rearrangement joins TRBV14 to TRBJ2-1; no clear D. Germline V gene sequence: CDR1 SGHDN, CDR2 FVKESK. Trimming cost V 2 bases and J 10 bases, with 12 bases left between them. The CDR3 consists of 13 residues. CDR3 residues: CASSQTISSEQFF. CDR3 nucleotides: TGTGCCAGCAGCCAAACTATATCGAGCGAGCAGTTCTTC.

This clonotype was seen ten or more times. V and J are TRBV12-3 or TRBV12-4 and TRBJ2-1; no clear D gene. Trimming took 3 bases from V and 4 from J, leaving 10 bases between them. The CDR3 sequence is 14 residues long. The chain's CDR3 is CASSFGLGYNEQFF. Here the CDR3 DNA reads TGTGCCAGCAGTTTTGGGCTAGGGTACAATGAGCAGTTCTTC.

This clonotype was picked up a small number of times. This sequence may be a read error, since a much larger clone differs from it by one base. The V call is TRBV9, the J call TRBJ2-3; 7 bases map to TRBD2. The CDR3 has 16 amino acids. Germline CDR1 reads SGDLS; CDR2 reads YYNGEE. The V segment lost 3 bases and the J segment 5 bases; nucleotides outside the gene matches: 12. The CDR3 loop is CASSDTGGGGRDTQYF. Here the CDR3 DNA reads TGTGCCAGCAGCGACACTGGCGGGGGAGGTAGAGATACGCAGTATTTT. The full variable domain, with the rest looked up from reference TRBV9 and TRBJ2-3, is DSGVTQTPKHLITATGQRVTLRCSPRSGDLSVYWYQQSLDQGLQFLIQYYNGEERAKGNILERFSAQQFPDLHSELNLSSLELGDSALYFCASSDTGGGGRDTQYFGPGTRLTVL.

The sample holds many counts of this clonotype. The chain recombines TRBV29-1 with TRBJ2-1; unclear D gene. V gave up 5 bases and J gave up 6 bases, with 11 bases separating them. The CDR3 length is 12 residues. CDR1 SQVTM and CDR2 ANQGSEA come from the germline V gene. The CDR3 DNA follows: TGCAGCGTTCTGAAGCGAAGCAATGAGCAGTTCTTC. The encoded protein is CSVLKRSNEQFF.

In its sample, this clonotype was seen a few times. The CDR3 DNA reads TGTGCCAGCAGTGCCACCGGGACAGGGACAGATACGCAGTATTTT. This translates into CASSATGTGTDTQYF. The chain has TRBV28 and TRBJ2-3, with 9 bases matching TRBD1. This CDR3 spans 15 amino acids. Per the germline V gene, CDR1 is MDHEN and CDR2 is SYDVKM. V dropped 5 bases and J dropped 3; count of bases not matched to a gene: 6.

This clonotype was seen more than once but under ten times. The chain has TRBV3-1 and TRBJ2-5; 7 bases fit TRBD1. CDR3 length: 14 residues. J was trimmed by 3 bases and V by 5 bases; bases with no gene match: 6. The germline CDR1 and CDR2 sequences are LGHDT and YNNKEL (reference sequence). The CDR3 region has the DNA TGTGCCAGCAGCTCAAGGGACAGTGAAGAGACCCAGTACTTC. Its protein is CASSSRDSEETQYF.

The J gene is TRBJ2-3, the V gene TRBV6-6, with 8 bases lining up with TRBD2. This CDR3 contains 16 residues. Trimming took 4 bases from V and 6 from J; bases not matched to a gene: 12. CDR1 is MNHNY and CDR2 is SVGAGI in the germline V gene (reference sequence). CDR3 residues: CASSSLSAGAGDTQYF. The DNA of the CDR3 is TGTGCCAGCAGTTCTCTTTCAGCGGGGGCAGGTGATACGCAGTATTTT.

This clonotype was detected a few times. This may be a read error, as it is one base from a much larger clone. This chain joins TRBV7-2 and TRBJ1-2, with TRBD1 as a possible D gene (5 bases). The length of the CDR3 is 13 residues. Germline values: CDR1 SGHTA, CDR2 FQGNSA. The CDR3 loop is CASSFRQNYGHTF. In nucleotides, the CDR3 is TGTGCCAGCAGCTTTCGACAGAACTATGGCCACACCTTC.

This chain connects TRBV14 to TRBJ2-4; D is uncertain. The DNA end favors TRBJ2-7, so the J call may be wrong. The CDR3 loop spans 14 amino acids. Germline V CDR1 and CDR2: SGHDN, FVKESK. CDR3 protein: CASSHWLVTAEQYF. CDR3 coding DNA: TGTGCCAGCAGCCACTGGCTGGTAACGGCCGAGCAGTACTTC.

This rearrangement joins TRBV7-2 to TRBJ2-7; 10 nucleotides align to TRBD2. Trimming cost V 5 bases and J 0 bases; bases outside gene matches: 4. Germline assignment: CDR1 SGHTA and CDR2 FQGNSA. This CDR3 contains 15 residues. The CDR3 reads CTSSAAGGSSYEQYF. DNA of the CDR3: TGTACCAGCAGCGCAGCGGGGGGGAGCTCCTACGAGCAGTACTTC.

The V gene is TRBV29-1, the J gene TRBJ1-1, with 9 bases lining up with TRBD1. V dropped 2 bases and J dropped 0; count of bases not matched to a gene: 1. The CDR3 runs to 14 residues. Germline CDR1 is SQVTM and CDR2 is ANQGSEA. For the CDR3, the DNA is TGCAGCGTTGAATGGACAGGGGTGAACACTGAAGCTTTCTTT. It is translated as CSVEWTGVNTEAFF.

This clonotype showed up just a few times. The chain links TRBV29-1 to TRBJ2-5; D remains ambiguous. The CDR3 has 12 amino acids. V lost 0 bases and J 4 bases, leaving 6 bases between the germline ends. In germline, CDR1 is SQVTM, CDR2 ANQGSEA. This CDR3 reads CSVEEHSETQYF. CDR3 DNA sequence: TGCAGCGTTGAAGAGCATTCAGAGACCCAGTACTTC. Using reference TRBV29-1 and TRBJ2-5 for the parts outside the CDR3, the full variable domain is SAVISQKPSRDICQRGTSLTIQCQVDSQVTMMFWYRQQPGQSLTLIATANQGSEATYESGFVIDKFPISRPNLTFSTLTVSNMSPEDSSIYLCSVEEHSETQYFGPGTRLLVL.

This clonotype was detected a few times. The CDR3 reads CSGQLLNTEAFF. CDR3 nucleotides: TGCAGCGGACAGCTTCTGAACACTGAAGCTTTCTTT. J is TRBJ1-1 and V is TRBV29-1; D might be TRBD1 (5 bases). The V end lost 7 bases, the J end lost 0 bases, and 9 bases lay between the germline ends. The CDR3 consists of 12 residues. The germline V gene encodes CDR1 SQVTM and CDR2 ANQGSEA.

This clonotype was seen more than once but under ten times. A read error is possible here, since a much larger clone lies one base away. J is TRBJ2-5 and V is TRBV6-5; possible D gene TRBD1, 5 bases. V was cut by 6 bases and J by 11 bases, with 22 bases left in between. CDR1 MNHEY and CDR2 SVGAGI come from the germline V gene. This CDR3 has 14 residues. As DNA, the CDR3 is TGTGCCAGCAGGAAGCCAACAGGACACAATGAGCAGTACTTC. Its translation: CASRKPTGHNEQYF.

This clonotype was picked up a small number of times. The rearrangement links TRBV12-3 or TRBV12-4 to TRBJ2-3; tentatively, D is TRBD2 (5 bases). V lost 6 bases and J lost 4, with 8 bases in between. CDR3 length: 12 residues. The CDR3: CASSGNSDTQYF. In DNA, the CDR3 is TGTGCCAGCAGCGGGAATTCAGATACGCAGTATTTT.